A selection of T cell receptor beta chains follows, all from one sample in a study of response to subunit inactivated influenza vaccine. TCRdb used MiXCR to reprocess the RT-PCR reads, holding one entry per CDR3 protein. There are hundreds of thousands of distinct CDR3 sequences in the sample; roughly 14% occur only once, and around 7% lies in the top ten. The sequencing here drew on PBMCs from blood, taken less than 15 days before vaccination. The origin of the receptors is a man aged 45-60 years who received an inactivated influenza vaccine. Both conserved end residues are part of each CDR3. The order of the fields is V gene, J gene, clone size, D gene, CDR3 protein, CDR3 DNA. D genes are given only for firm matches. A row's size may be missing; if present it is once, few, many or a size class.

TRBV3-1,TRBJ2-7,NA,NA,CASSQAFGSHEQYF,TGTGCCAGCAGCCAAGCCTTTGGATCCCACGAGCAGTACTTC
TRBV3-1,TRBJ2-1,NA,NA,CASSQEFTSRKWQFF,TGTGCCAGCAGCCAAGAGTTCACTAGCAGAAAGTGGCAGTTCTTC
TRBV4-3,TRBJ1-2,few,NA,CASSQDIQGANYGYTF,TGCGCCAGCAGCCAAGATATACAGGGCGCTAACTATGGCTACACCTTC
TRBV5-5,TRBJ2-5,NA,NA,CASSLEGGRKYF,TGTGCCAGCAGCTTGGAAGGGGGTCGCAAGTACTTC
TRBV12-5,TRBJ2-3,NA,NA,CASGLVTGDTQYF,TGTGCTAGTGGTTTGGTTACGGGGGATACGCAGTATTTT
TRBV20-1,TRBJ2-4,few,NA,CSARVVGPIQYF,TGCAGTGCTAGAGTAGTGGGCCCCATTCAGTACTTC
TRBV6-4,TRBJ1-2,NA,TRBD1,CASSDGTAGYGYTF,TGTGCCAGCAGTGACGGGACAGCCGGCTATGGCTACACCTTC
TRBV6-2/TRBV6-3,TRBJ2-1,few,TRBD2,CASSYSKPGLAGGNDEQFF,TGTGCCAGCAGTTACTCGAAACCGGGACTAGCGGGAGGGAATGATGAGCAGTTCTTC
TRBV7-8,TRBJ2-7,NA,NA,CASSPTPTASYEQYF,TGTGCCAGCAGCCCTACCCCGACAGCTTCCTACGAGCAGTACTTC
TRBV5-5,TRBJ2-1,NA,TRBD2,CASSIASGSSYNEQFF,TGTGCCAGCAGCATCGCTAGCGGTAGCTCCTACAATGAGCAGTTCTTC
TRBV4-2,TRBJ2-2,few,TRBD2,CASSQDMLAGLTGELFF,TGTGCCAGCAGCCAAGATATGCTAGCGGGGCTCACCGGGGAGCTGTTTTTT
TRBV29-1,TRBJ2-7,NA,TRBD2,CSVYSGTSASYEQYF,TGCAGCGTATACTCCGGGACTAGCGCCTCCTACGAGCAGTACTTC